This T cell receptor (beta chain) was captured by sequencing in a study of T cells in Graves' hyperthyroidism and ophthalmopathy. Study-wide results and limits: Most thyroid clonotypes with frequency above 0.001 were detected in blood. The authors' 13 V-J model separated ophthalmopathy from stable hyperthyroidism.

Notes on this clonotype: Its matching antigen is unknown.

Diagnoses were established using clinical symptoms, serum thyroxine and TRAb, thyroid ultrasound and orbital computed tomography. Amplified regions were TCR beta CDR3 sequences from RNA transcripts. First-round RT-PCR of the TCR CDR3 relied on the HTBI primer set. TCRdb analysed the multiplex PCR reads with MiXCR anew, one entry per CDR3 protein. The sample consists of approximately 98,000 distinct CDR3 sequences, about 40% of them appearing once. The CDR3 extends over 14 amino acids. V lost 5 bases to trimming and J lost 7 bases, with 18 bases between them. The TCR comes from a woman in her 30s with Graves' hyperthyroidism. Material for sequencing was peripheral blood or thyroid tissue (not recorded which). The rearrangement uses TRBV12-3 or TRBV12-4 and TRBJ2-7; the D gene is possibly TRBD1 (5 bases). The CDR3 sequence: CASSPRSAGREQYF. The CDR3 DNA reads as TGTGCCAGCAGTCCCCGTTCGGCAGGGCGAGAGCAGTACTTC.